The clone carrying this T cell receptor beta chain occurred many times. Its target is unknown. TCRdb reprocessed the RT-PCR reads with MiXCR, giving one entry per CDR3 protein. The data contain 650,000 to 700,000 distinct CDR3 sequences, around a sixth of them singletons. This entry belongs to a study of response to subunit inactivated influenza vaccine. J was trimmed by 4 bases and V by 5 bases; bases with no gene match: 11. The CDR3 runs to 16 residues. Looked up from germline, CDR1 is MDHEN and CDR2 is SYDVKM. Study-level results: Each seasonal influenza vaccination recruits few new T cells, the authors suggested.

The chain recombines TRBV28 with TRBJ2-5; TRBD2 aligns across 9 bases. This receptor was taken from a man aged 45-60 years who received an inactivated influenza vaccine. The source material was PBMCs from blood, sampled approximately 12 days after vaccination. The CDR3, as DNA: TGTGCCAGCAGTAATGGACTAGCGAGGGGTAGAGAGACCCAGTACTTC. Protein product: CASSNGLARGRETQYF.